Listed below are T cell receptor beta chains from one sample, sequenced in a study of cytomegalovirus exposure and HLA in healthy donors. The assay was immunoSEQ multiplex PCR, and TCRdb's table has in-frame clones only and misses some. The repertoire holds tens of thousands of clones, about 96% seen once, with 2% to 2.5% in the top ten. Sample: PBMCs. Receptors originate from a man aged 18-30 years in good health and CMV-seronegative. Both conserved end residues are part of each CDR3. Fields, in order: CDR3 DNA, CDR3 protein, J gene, V gene, clone size, D gene. A D gene is named only where the DNA matches it firmly. Where a row states a size, it is once, few, many or the class of an expanded clone; other rows omit it.

cdr3_nt: TGTGCCAGCAGTTTAACAGGACAGGGGGGTCCAGATACGCAGTATTTT; cdr3_aa: CASSLTGQGGPDTQYF; j_call: TRBJ2-3; v_call: TRBV28; clone_size: once; d_call: TRBD1
cdr3_nt: TGTGCCAGCAGTGAACCACGCAGACACAATCAGCCCCAGCATTTT; cdr3_aa: CASSEPRRHNQPQHF; j_call: TRBJ1-5; v_call: TRBV6-1; clone_size: -; d_call: -
cdr3_nt: TGTGCCAGCAGTCCAACCGGGGGAGACTATGGCTACACCTTC; cdr3_aa: CASSPTGGDYGYTF; j_call: TRBJ1-2; v_call: TRBV6-1; clone_size: -; d_call: -
cdr3_nt: TGTGCCAGCAGCTCGATATACAGGGACAACACCGGGGAGCTGTTTTTT; cdr3_aa: CASSSIYRDNTGELFF; j_call: TRBJ2-2; v_call: TRBV7-6; clone_size: -; d_call: -
cdr3_nt: TGTGCCAGCAGTGAATCGGGACTAGCGGGAGGCTACGAGCAGTACTTC; cdr3_aa: CASSESGLAGGYEQYF; j_call: TRBJ2-7; v_call: TRBV25-1; clone_size: -; d_call: TRBD2
cdr3_nt: TGCGCCAGCAGCTTGGGCCCGGGACAGTCTAATGAAAAACTGTTTTTT; cdr3_aa: CASSLGPGQSNEKLFF; j_call: TRBJ1-4; v_call: TRBV5-1; clone_size: -; d_call: TRBD1
cdr3_nt: TGTGCCAGCAGAGGCCCGGGACAGGGTTACGAGCAGTACTTC; cdr3_aa: CASRGPGQGYEQYF; j_call: TRBJ2-7; v_call: TRBV28; clone_size: -; d_call: TRBD1
cdr3_nt: TGTGCCAGCAGTATAACTATGACTGAAGCTTTCTTT; cdr3_aa: CASSITMTEAFF; j_call: TRBJ1-1; v_call: TRBV11-2; clone_size: -; d_call: -
cdr3_nt: TGTGCCAGCCTTACACAGCAAAGCTCTGGAAACACCATATATTTT; cdr3_aa: CASLTQQSSGNTIYF; j_call: TRBJ1-3; v_call: TRBV2; clone_size: -; d_call: -
cdr3_nt: TGTGCCAGCAGCCCGACTAGCGGGTACACCTACGAGCAGTACTTC; cdr3_aa: CASSPTSGYTYEQYF; j_call: TRBJ2-7; v_call: TRBV11-2; clone_size: -; d_call: TRBD2
cdr3_nt: TGTGCCAGCAACGACCGAGGCTCCTACGAGCAGTACTTC; cdr3_aa: CASNDRGSYEQYF; j_call: TRBJ2-7; v_call: TRBV27; clone_size: -; d_call: -
cdr3_nt: TGTGCCAGCAGCGTAGGGGGCACAGATACGCAGTATTTT; cdr3_aa: CASSVGGTDTQYF; j_call: TRBJ2-3; v_call: TRBV5-4; clone_size: -; d_call: -
cdr3_nt: TGCGCCAGCAGCCAAGATAACGCGGGGAGGCCCACCTACGAGCAGTACTTC; cdr3_aa: CASSQDNAGRPTYEQYF; j_call: TRBJ2-7; v_call: TRBV4-1; clone_size: once; d_call: -
cdr3_nt: TGCGCCAGCAGCCAAGTCGGGCCGGGACAGGGTTACACTGAAGCTTTCTTT; cdr3_aa: CASSQVGPGQGYTEAFF; j_call: TRBJ1-1; v_call: TRBV4-1; clone_size: -; d_call: TRBD1
cdr3_nt: TGTGCCAGCAGCCCGAGAGAGTACTATGGCTACACCTTC; cdr3_aa: CASSPREYYGYTF; j_call: TRBJ1-2; v_call: TRBV9; clone_size: -; d_call: -
cdr3_nt: TGTGCCAGCAGTTACTCGATGACTAGCGGGACCTATGAGCAGTTCTTC; cdr3_aa: CASSYSMTSGTYEQFF; j_call: TRBJ2-1; v_call: TRBV6-5; clone_size: -; d_call: TRBD2
cdr3_nt: TGTGCCAGCAGTATTAAGCGGTTCTCCTACGAGCAGTACTTC; cdr3_aa: CASSIKRFSYEQYF; j_call: TRBJ2-7; v_call: TRBV6-5; clone_size: -; d_call: -
cdr3_nt: TGCGCCAGCAGCTTGGCCAGGGACAGGGCCTACGAGCAGTACTTC; cdr3_aa: CASSLARDRAYEQYF; j_call: TRBJ2-7; v_call: TRBV5-1; clone_size: -; d_call: TRBD1
cdr3_nt: TGCAGTGCTCCCCGACTATATGGCTACACCTTC; cdr3_aa: CSAPRLYGYTF; j_call: TRBJ1-2; v_call: TRBV20-1; clone_size: -; d_call: -
cdr3_nt: TGTGCCAGTAGAAGACAGGGGGCAGGGCAGCCCCAGCATTTT; cdr3_aa: CASRRQGAGQPQHF; j_call: TRBJ1-5; v_call: TRBV19; clone_size: -; d_call: TRBD1
cdr3_nt: TGTGCCAGCAGTTTAGACAGGGGCTACGAGCAGTACTTC; cdr3_aa: CASSLDRGYEQYF; j_call: TRBJ2-7; v_call: TRBV27; clone_size: -; d_call: TRBD1
cdr3_nt: TGTGCCAGCAGCTTAGCGCTGGACAGGGGTGCTGAAGCTTTCTTT; cdr3_aa: CASSLALDRGAEAFF; j_call: TRBJ1-1; v_call: TRBV7-9; clone_size: -; d_call: TRBD1
cdr3_nt: TGTGCCTGGACCTCAGGGCCAGGGGGCTATGGCTACACCTTC; cdr3_aa: CAWTSGPGGYGYTF; j_call: TRBJ1-2; v_call: TRBV30; clone_size: -; d_call: TRBD1
cdr3_nt: TGCAGCGTTGAAGACCCCGTTAACTATGGCTACACCTTC; cdr3_aa: CSVEDPVNYGYTF; j_call: TRBJ1-2; v_call: TRBV29-1; clone_size: -; d_call: -
cdr3_nt: TGTGCCAGCAGGGGAGATTATAGCAATCAGCCCCAGCATTTT; cdr3_aa: CASRGDYSNQPQHF; j_call: TRBJ1-5; v_call: TRBV2; clone_size: -; d_call: -
cdr3_nt: TGTGCCAGCAGCTTAGTCGCGGGAGGGAACGAGCAGTACTTC; cdr3_aa: CASSLVAGGNEQYF; j_call: TRBJ2-7; v_call: TRBV13; clone_size: -; d_call: TRBD2
cdr3_nt: TGTGCCAGCTCCCCGGGACAGGGGGCGTACGAAAAACTGTTTTTT; cdr3_aa: CASSPGQGAYEKLFF; j_call: TRBJ1-4; v_call: TRBV27; clone_size: -; d_call: TRBD1
cdr3_nt: TGTGCCAGCAGCTTGGTCGACAGTGGGAATTGGGAGCAGTACTTC; cdr3_aa: CASSLVDSGNWEQYF; j_call: TRBJ2-7; v_call: TRBV5-8; clone_size: once; d_call: -
cdr3_nt: TGTGCCAGAAGCTTGAAGGGACAGGTTAACTATGGCTACACCTTC; cdr3_aa: CARSLKGQVNYGYTF; j_call: TRBJ1-2; v_call: TRBV5-3; clone_size: -; d_call: TRBD1
cdr3_nt: TGTGCCAGCAGTTTCGACAGGGCCGATAACACTGAAGCTTTCTTT; cdr3_aa: CASSFDRADNTEAFF; j_call: TRBJ1-1; v_call: TRBV6-5; clone_size: few; d_call: TRBD1
cdr3_nt: TGTGCCAGCAGCCGTCTTACAGGGTTAGGTGGCTACACCTTC; cdr3_aa: CASSRLTGLGGYTF; j_call: TRBJ1-2; v_call: TRBV4-2; clone_size: -; d_call: -
cdr3_nt: TGTGCCAGCAGCGCAGACAGGGAGAGGAGAGCTTTCTTT; cdr3_aa: CASSADRERRAFF; j_call: TRBJ1-1; v_call: TRBV7-9; clone_size: -; d_call: TRBD1